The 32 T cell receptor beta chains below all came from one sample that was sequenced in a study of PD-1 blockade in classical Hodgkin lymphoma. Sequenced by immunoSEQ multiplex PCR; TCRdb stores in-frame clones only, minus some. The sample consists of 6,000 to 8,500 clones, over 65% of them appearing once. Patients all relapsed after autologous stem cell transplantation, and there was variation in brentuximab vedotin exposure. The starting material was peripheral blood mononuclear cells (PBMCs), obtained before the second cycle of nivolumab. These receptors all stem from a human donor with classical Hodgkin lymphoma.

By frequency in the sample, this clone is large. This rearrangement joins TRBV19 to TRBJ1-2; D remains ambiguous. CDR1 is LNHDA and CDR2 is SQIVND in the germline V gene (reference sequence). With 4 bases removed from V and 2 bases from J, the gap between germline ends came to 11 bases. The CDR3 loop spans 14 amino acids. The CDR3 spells CASSTFGGNYGYTF. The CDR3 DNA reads TGTGCCAGTAGTACCTTTGGAGGGAACTATGGCTACACCTTC.

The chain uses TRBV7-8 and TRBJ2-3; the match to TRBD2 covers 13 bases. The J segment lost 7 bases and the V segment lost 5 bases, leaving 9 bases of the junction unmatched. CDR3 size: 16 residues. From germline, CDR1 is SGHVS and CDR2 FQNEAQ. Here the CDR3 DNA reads TGTGCCAGCAGCCTTATACCCGGGACTAGCGGGAATACGCAGTATTTT. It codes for CASSLIPGTSGNTQYF.

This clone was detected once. This chain's CDR3 is CASSFSKGGSYEQYF. The CDR3 DNA follows: TGTGCCAGCAGTTTCAGTAAGGGGGGCTCCTACGAGCAGTACTTC. The rearrangement uses TRBV28 and TRBJ2-7, with D tentatively TRBD1 or TRBD2 (6 bases each). Trimming removed 3 bases at V and 0 bases at J, with 12 bases between. CDR1 and CDR2 (germline): MDHEN, SYDVKM. This CDR3 contains 15 residues.

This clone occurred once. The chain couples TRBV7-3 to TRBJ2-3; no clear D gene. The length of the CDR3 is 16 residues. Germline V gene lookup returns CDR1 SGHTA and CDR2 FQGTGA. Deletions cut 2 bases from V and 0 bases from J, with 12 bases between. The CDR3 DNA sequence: TGTGCCAGCAGCTTACTCAGTGGCCTGAGCACAGATACGCAGTATTTT. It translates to CASSLLSGLSTDTQYF.

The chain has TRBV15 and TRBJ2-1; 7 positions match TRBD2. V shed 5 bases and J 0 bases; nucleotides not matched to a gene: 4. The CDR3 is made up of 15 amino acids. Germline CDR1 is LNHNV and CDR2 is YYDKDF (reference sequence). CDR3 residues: CATSPGGSSYNEQFF. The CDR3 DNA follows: TGTGCCACCAGCCCCGGGGGGAGCTCCTACAATGAGCAGTTCTTC.

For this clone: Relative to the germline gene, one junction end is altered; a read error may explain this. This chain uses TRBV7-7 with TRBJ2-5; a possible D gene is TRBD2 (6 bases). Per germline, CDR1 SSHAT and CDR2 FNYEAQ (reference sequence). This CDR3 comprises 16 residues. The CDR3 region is CASSLNTGSLQETQYF. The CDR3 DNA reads TGTGCTAGCAGCTTAAATACCGGGAGCCTCCAAGAGACCCAGTACTTC. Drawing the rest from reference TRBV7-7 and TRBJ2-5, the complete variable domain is GAGVSQSPRYKVTKRGQDVTLRCDPISSHATLYWYQQALGQGPEFLTYFNYEAQPDKSGLPSDRFSAERPEGSISTLTIQRTEQRDSAMYRCASSLNTGSLQETQYFGPGTRLLVL.

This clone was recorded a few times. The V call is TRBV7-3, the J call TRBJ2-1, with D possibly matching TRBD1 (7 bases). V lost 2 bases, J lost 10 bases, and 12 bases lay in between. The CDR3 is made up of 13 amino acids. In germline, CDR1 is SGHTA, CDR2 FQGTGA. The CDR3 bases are TGTGCCAGCAGCTTAGCAGGGGGAGGCGAGCAGTTCTTC. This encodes CASSLAGGGEQFF.

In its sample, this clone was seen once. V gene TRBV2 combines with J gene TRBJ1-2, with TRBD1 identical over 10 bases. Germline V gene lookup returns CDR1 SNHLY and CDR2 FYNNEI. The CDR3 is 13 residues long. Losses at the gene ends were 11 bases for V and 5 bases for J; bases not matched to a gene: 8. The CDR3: CAQGTGVNYGYTF. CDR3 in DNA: TGTGCCCAAGGGACAGGGGTTAATTATGGCTACACCTTC.

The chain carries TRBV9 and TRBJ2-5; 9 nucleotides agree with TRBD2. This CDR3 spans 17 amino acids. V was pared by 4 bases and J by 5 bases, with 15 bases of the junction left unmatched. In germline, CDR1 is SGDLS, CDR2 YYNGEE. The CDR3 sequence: CASSPTVVGGRDETQYF. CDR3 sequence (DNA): TGTGCCAGCAGCCCTACGGTCGTTGGCGGGAGGGATGAGACCCAGTACTTC.

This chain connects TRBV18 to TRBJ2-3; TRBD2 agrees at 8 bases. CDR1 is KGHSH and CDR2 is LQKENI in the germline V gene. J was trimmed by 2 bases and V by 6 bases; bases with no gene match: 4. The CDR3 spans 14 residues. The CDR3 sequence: CASSLLAATDTQYF. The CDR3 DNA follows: TGTGCCAGCTCTCTACTAGCGGCCACAGATACGCAGTATTTT.

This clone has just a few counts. In DNA form, the CDR3 reads TGTGCCAGCAGCCCAGAGGGGGGCTGGGAGACCCAGTACTTC. This encodes CASSPEGGWETQYF. The chain combines TRBV9 with TRBJ2-5, with D perhaps TRBD1 or TRBD2 (6 bases each). The V gene's germline CDR1 is SGDLS and CDR2 YYNGEE. This CDR3 spans 14 amino acids. The V end lost 4 bases, the J end lost 5 bases, and 15 bases lay between the germline ends.

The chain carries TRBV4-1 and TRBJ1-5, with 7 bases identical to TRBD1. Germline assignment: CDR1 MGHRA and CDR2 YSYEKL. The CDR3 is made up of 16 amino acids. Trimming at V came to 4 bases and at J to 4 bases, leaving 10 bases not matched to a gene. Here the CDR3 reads CASSPSMGQKNQPQHF. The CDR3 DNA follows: TGCGCCAGCAGCCCGAGCATGGGACAGAAAAATCAGCCCCAGCATTTT.

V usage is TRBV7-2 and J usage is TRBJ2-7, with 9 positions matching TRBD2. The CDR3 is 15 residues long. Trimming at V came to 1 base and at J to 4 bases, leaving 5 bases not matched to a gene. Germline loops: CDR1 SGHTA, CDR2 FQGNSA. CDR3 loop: CASSLGSGGFYEQYF. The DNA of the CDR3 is TGTGCCAGCAGCTTAGGTAGCGGGGGATTTTACGAGCAGTACTTC.

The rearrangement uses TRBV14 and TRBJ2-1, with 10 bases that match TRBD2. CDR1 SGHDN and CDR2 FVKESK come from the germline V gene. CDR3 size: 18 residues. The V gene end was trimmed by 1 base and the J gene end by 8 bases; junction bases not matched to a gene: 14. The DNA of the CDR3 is TGTGCCAGCAGCCAAGGACTACTCCTAGCGGGAGTTCGGTATGAGCAGTTCTTC. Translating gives CASSQGLLLAGVRYEQFF.

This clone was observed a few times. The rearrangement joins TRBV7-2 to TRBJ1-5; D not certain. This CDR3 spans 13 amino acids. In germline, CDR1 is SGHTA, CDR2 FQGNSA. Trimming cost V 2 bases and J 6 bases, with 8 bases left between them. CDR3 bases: TGTGCCAGCAGCTTAATGGGAAGTCAGCCCCAGCATTTT. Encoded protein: CASSLMGSQPQHF.

This CDR3 is CASSWSLAGADTQYF. In DNA form, the CDR3 reads TGTGCCAGCAGCTGGTCCCTAGCGGGAGCAGATACGCAGTATTTT. This chain uses TRBV5-8 with TRBJ2-3; 10 bases line up with TRBD2. J was trimmed by 4 bases and V by 3 bases; bases with no gene match: 5. This CDR3 is 15 amino acids long. The V gene's germline CDR1 is SGHTS and CDR2 YDEGEE.

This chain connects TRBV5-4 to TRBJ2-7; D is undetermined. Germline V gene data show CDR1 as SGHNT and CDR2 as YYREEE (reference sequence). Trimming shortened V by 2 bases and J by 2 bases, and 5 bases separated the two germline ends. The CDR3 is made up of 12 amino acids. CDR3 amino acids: CASSLNTYEQYF. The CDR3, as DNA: TGTGCCAGCAGCTTAAACACCTACGAGCAGTACTTC.

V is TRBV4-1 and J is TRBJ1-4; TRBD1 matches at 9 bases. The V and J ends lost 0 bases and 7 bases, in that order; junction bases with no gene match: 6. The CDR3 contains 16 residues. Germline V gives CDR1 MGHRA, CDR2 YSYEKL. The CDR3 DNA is TGCGCCAGCAGCCAAGATCCCGGGACAGGGAGTGAAAAACTGTTTTTT. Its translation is CASSQDPGTGSEKLFF.

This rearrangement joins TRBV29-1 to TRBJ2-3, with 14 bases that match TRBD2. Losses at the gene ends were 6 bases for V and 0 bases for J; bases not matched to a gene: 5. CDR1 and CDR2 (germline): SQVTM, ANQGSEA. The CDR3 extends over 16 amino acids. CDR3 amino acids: CSVLRTSGRSTDTQYF. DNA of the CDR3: TGCAGCGTCCTCAGGACTAGCGGGAGGAGCACAGATACGCAGTATTTT.

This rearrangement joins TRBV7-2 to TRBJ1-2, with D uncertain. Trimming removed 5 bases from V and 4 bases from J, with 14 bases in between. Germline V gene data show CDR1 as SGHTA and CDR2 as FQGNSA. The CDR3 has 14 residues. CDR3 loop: CASSATGVAYGYTF. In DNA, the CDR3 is TGTGCCAGCAGCGCAACTGGGGTGGCCTATGGCTACACCTTC.

CDR3 residues: CASSLGVGPISTEAFF. In DNA, the CDR3 is TGTGCCAGCAGCTTAGGGGTAGGACCCATTAGCACTGAAGCTTTCTTT. The chain joins TRBV7-9 to TRBJ1-1; D remains ambiguous. CDR1 is SEHNR, CDR2 FQNEAQ, per germline (reference sequence). The V end was cut by 1 base, the J end by 4 bases, with 16 bases between. The CDR3 spans 16 residues.

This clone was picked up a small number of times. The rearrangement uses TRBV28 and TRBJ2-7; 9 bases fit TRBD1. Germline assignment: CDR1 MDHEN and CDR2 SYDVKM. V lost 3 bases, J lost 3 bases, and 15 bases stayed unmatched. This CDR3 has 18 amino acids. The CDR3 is CASSLVRGAGQGNYEQYF. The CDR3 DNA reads TGTGCCAGCAGTTTGGTTAGGGGCGCTGGACAGGGGAACTACGAGCAGTACTTC.

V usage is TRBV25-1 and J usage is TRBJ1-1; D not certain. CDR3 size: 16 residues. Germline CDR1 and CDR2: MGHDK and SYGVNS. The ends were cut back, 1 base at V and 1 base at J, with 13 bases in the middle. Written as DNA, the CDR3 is TGTGCCAGCAGTGAATCCCATACCCAGCCGAACACTGAAGCTTTCTTT. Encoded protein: CASSESHTQPNTEAFF. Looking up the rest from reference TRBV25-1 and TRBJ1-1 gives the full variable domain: EADIYQTPRYLVIGTGKKITLECSQTMGHDKMYWYQQDPGMELHLIHYSYGVNSTEKGDLSSESTVSRIRTEHFPLTLESARPSHTSQYLCASSESHTQPNTEAFFGQGTRLTVV.

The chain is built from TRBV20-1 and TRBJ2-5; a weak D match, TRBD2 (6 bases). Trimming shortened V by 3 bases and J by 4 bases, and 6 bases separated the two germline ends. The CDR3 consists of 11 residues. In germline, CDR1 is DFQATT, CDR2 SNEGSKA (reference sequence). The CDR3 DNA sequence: TGCAGTGCTAGGGGGGGAGAGACCCAGTACTTC. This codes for CSARGGETQYF.

The CDR3 nucleotides are TGCGCCAGCAGCTTCCTGACGAACACTGAAGCTTTCTTT. The encoded protein is CASSFLTNTEAFF. The genes are TRBV5-1 and TRBJ1-1; unclear D gene. The V gene lost 2 bases and the J gene lost 1 base, with 6 bases spanning the gap. The CDR3 is made up of 13 amino acids. Germline V gene lookup returns CDR1 SGHRS and CDR2 YFSETQ. The variable domain in full, with the rest retrieved from reference TRBV5-1 and TRBJ1-1, is KAGVTQTPRYLIKTRGQQVTLSCSPISGHRSVSWYQQTPGQGLQFLFEYFSETQRNKGNFPGRFSGRQFSNSRSEMNVSTLELGDSALYLCASSFLTNTEAFFGQGTRLTVV.

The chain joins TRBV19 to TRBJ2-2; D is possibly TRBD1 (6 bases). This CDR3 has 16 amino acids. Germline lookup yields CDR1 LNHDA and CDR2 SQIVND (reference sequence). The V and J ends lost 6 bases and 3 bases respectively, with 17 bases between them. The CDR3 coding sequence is TGTGCCAGTAGCCCTAGGGGGATACGAGACACCGGGGAGCTGTTTTTT. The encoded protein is CASSPRGIRDTGELFF.

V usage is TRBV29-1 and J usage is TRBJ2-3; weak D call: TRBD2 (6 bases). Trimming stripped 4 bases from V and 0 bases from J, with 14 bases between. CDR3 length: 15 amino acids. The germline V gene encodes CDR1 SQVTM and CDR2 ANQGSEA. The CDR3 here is CSVAGGTGSTDTQYF. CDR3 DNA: TGCAGCGTTGCGGGCGGGACGGGAAGCACAGATACGCAGTATTTT.

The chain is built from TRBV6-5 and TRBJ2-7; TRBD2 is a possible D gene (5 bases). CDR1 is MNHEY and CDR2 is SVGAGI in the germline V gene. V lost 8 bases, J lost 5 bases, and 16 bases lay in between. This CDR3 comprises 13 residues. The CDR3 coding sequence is TGTGCCAGCTCTACACGGGATACGAACGAGCAGTACTTC. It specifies CASSTRDTNEQYF.

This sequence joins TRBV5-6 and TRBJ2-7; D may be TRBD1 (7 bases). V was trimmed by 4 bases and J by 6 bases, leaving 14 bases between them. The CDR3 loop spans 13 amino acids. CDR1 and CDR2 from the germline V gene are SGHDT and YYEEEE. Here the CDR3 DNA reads TGTGCCAGCAGCCCAGGGGGGACGGGCGAGCAGTACTTC. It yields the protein CASSPGGTGEQYF.

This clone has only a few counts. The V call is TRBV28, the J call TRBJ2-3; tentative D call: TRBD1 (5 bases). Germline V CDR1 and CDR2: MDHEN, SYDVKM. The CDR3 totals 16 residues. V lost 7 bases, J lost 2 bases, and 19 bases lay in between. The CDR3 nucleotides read TGTGCCAGCAAGGAACAGGTGCCAAGGAACACAGATACGCAGTATTTT. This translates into CASKEQVPRNTDTQYF.

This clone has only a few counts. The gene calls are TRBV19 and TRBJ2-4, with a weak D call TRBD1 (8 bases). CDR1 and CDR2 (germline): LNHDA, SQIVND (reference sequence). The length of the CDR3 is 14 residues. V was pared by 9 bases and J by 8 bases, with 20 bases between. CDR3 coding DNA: TGTGCCAGCTCGGACAGGGCGGGGGCTGACATTCAGTACTTC. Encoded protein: CASSDRAGADIQYF.

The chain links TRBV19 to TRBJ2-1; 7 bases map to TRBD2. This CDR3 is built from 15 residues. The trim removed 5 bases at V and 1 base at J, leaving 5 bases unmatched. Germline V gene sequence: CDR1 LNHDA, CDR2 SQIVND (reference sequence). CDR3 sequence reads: CASSHAGASYNEQFF. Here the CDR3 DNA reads TGTGCCAGTAGTCACGCGGGAGCATCCTACAATGAGCAGTTCTTC.